The 9 T cell receptor beta chains in this list originate from one sample, sequenced in a study of T-cell memory formation after mild COVID-19. TCRdb reprocessed the 5' RACE reads via MiXCR and lists one record per CDR3 protein. The table records about 290,000 distinct CDR3 sequences, about a sixth of them present only once. The specimen sequenced was PBMCs or a T cell subset sorted from them (not recorded which). The receptors stem from a man aged 18-30 years who had mild COVID-19 (a few samples of this study predate the infection). Cell type and time point are not known.

This chain joins TRBV7-9 and TRBJ2-7; D not certain. There are 13 residues in the CDR3. CDR1 is SEHNR, CDR2 FQNEAQ, per germline (reference sequence). V was pared by 2 bases and J by 0 bases, with 5 bases between. The DNA of the CDR3 is TGTGCCAGCAGCTTACCTAACTCCTACGAGCAGTACGTC. This codes for CASSLPNSYEQYV.

This clonotype was observed at least ten times. This chain joins TRBV19 and TRBJ2-1; D gene unclear. The CDR3 extends over 14 amino acids. CDR1 is LNHDA and CDR2 is SQIVND in the germline V gene (reference sequence). The V end lost 9 bases, the J end lost 0 bases, and 12 bases lay between the germline ends. The CDR3 coding sequence is TGTGCCAGCCACGGGCAGAGCTCCTACAATGAGCAGTTCTTC. It codes for CASHGQSSYNEQFF.

This clonotype was observed a handful of times. The chain couples TRBV20-1 to TRBJ2-5, with TRBD1 as a possible D gene (5 bases). The V gene lost 3 bases and the J gene lost 5 bases, with 13 bases spanning the gap. The CDR3 is 13 amino acids. CDR1 DFQATT and CDR2 SNEGSKA come from the germline V gene (reference sequence). This chain's CDR3 is CSASPRDWETQYF. The CDR3, as DNA: TGCAGTGCTAGTCCCAGGGATTGGGAGACCCAGTACTTC.

To note about this clonotype: One end of the junction varies from germline; a read error may be responsible. This chain links TRBV7-9 with TRBJ1-1; 7 positions match TRBD1. CDR1 and CDR2 from the germline V gene are SEHNR and FQNEAQ (reference sequence). The CDR3 runs 12 residues. The CDR3 bases are TGTTCCAGCGCAGACAGGGACAATGAAGCTTTCTTT. It translates to CSSADRDNEAFF.

This clonotype was seen more than once but under ten times. V and J are TRBV7-9 and TRBJ1-1, with unresolved D. The CDR3 loop spans 15 amino acids. The V and J ends lost 4 bases and 1 base respectively, with 13 bases between them. The germline V gene encodes CDR1 SEHNR and CDR2 FQNEAQ (reference sequence). The CDR3: CASSSLRLTNTEAFF. As DNA, the CDR3 is TGTGCCAGCAGCTCCTTAAGGCTTACGAACACTGAAGCTTTCTTT.

The chain carries TRBV29-1 and TRBJ1-4; D gene unclear. With 4 bases removed from V and 3 bases from J, the gap between germline ends came to 9 bases. Germline V gene data show CDR1 as SQVTM and CDR2 as ANQGSEA. CDR3 size: 13 residues. CDR3 sequence (DNA): TGCAGCGTTGGGTGGAACCCTAATGAAAAACTGTTTTTT. It yields the protein CSVGWNPNEKLFF.

V and J are TRBV7-8 and TRBJ1-1; D is ambiguous. This CDR3 region has 12 residues. V was trimmed by 4 bases and J by 10 bases, leaving 13 bases between them. The V gene's germline CDR1 is SGHVS and CDR2 FQNEAQ. The chain's CDR3 is CASSWGRTSAFF. CDR3 bases: TGTGCCAGCAGCTGGGGTCGCACATCAGCTTTCTTT.

The chain joins TRBV20-1 to TRBJ2-7; D is ambiguous. With 3 bases removed from V and 4 bases from J, the gap between germline ends came to 13 bases. Germline V gives CDR1 DFQATT, CDR2 SNEGSKA (reference sequence). The CDR3 totals 13 residues. CDR3 DNA sequence: TGCAGTGCTAGTGCCCCTTTTTTGTACGAGCAGTACGTC. This gives the protein CSASAPFLYEQYV.

The chain joins TRBV6-5 to TRBJ2-2; no firm D call. CDR1 and CDR2 (germline): MNHEY, SVGAGI. The CDR3 has 9 residues. Trimming took off 4 bases at V and 14 bases at J, with 5 bases between the two ends. CDR3 sequence: CASSSQLFF. The CDR3 DNA reads as TGTGCCAGCAGTTCTCAACTGTTTTTT.